This passage covers 26 T cell receptor beta chains from one sample sequenced in a study of a mutant IDH1 vaccine in newly diagnosed glioma. Time point indicated: week 11, during vaccination. The study gave 300 ug of mutant IDH1 20-mer peptide per vaccine dose, with topical imiquimod. The table came from immunoSEQ multiplex PCR; TCRdb's copy has only in-frame clones and leaves some out. The sample includes tens of thousands of clones, approximately 78% of them seen just once. These TCRs' antigens remain unknown. The sample was PBMCs, taken from a glioma patient whose treatment included an IDH1 peptide vaccine. All receptors derive from a man aged 25 to 40 with glioma.

V usage is TRBV4-1 and J usage is TRBJ1-1; 7 nucleotides align to TRBD1. The trim removed 0 bases at V and 3 bases at J, leaving 10 bases unmatched. The CDR3 totals 17 residues. Germline V gives CDR1 MGHRA, CDR2 YSYEKL. This CDR3 reads CASSQDQARGKDTEAFF. The CDR3 nucleotides are TGCGCCAGCAGCCAAGATCAGGCCAGGGGGAAGGACACTGAAGCTTTCTTT.

The chain recombines TRBV4-1 with TRBJ2-7; D is perhaps TRBD1 (6 bases). Germline CDR1 MGHRA, CDR2 YSYEKL. CDR3 length: 16 amino acids. The V and J ends lost 2 bases and 1 base respectively, with 15 bases between them. CDR3 nucleotide sequence: TGCGCCAGCAGCCAAACCCCAGGGGCCCTATCCTACGAGCAGTACTTC. Translation: CASSQTPGALSYEQYF.

V is TRBV28 and J is TRBJ1-2; 7 positions agree with TRBD1. V was pared by 5 bases and J by 0 bases, with 9 bases of the junction left unmatched. This CDR3 spans 16 amino acids. Per germline, CDR1 MDHEN and CDR2 SYDVKM. Written as DNA, the CDR3 is TGTGCCAGCAGTGCTGACGGACAGGCAGCTAACTATGGCTACACCTTC. Amino acids: CASSADGQAANYGYTF.

This chain joins TRBV4-3 and TRBJ1-2; no definite D call. The CDR3 sequence is 12 residues long. V lost 5 bases and J lost 2, with 6 bases in between. Germline CDR1 LGHNA, CDR2 YSLEER. CDR3 sequence (DNA): TGCGCCAGCAGCGAACAGAACTATGGCTACACCTTC. This codes for CASSEQNYGYTF.

This clone was observed once. The rearrangement uses TRBV4-1 and TRBJ2-7; 8 bases match TRBD1. Germline V gene sequence: CDR1 MGHRA, CDR2 YSYEKL. The length of the CDR3 is 14 residues. J lost 4 bases, V lost 2 bases, and 4 bases had no gene match. DNA for the CDR3: TGCGCCAGCAGCCAACAGACAGGGGATTACGAGCAGTACTTC. It codes for CASSQQTGDYEQYF.

The chain joins TRBV11-2 to TRBJ2-2; the match to TRBD2 covers 12 bases. The CDR3 extends over 15 amino acids. J was trimmed by 5 bases and V by 6 bases; bases with no gene match: 4. From germline, CDR1 is SGHAT and CDR2 FQNNGV. This CDR3 reads CASSLAGGPTGELFF. The CDR3 DNA reads TGTGCCAGCAGTCTAGCGGGAGGGCCAACCGGGGAGCTGTTTTTT.

This sequence joins TRBV5-4 and TRBJ1-3; perhaps TRBD1 as D (5 bases). The CDR3 sequence is 16 residues long. CDR1 SGHNT and CDR2 YYREEE come from the germline V gene (reference sequence). V lost 4 bases to trimming and J lost 2 bases, with 16 bases between them. CDR3 DNA sequence: TGTGCCAGCAGCCCTGGTTCAGGGAGGGCTGGAAACACCATATATTTT. It translates to CASSPGSGRAGNTIYF.

The gene calls are TRBV7-7 and TRBJ2-5; D perhaps matches TRBD2 (6 bases). This CDR3 has 15 residues. CDR1 is SSHAT, CDR2 FNYEAQ, per germline (reference sequence). The V end lost 3 bases, the J end lost 2 bases, and 13 bases lay between the germline ends. The CDR3 DNA sequence: TGTGCCAGCAGCTTTGGACCGCGGGGACAAGAGACCCAGTACTTC. It codes for CASSFGPRGQETQYF.

The chain uses TRBV6-5 and TRBJ1-1; the D gene is possibly TRBD1 (5 bases). The V gene lost 7 bases and the J gene lost 4 bases, with 13 bases spanning the gap. This CDR3 is 13 amino acids long. CDR1 and CDR2 from the germline V gene are MNHEY and SVGAGI. CDR3 nucleotide sequence: TGTGCCAGCAAGACCGGGGGGGTCACTGAAGCTTTCTTT. Its translation is CASKTGGVTEAFF.

The chain has TRBV27 and TRBJ1-1; perhaps TRBD1 as D (6 bases). The germline gives CDR1 MNHEY, CDR2 SMNVEV (reference sequence). CDR3 size: 15 residues. Trimming shortened V by 4 bases and J by 1 base, and 13 bases separated the two germline ends. This CDR3 reads CASSWLGTQNTEAFF. The CDR3 DNA follows: TGTGCCAGCAGTTGGCTAGGGACACAGAACACTGAAGCTTTCTTT.

The V gene is TRBV2, the J gene TRBJ2-5, with 11 nucleotides matching TRBD2. There are 16 residues in the CDR3. Germline-derived CDR1 and CDR2 are SNHLY and FYNNEI. Trimming at V came to 1 base and at J to 4 bases, leaving 5 bases not matched to a gene. This CDR3 reads CASSEGETSGVETQYF. The CDR3 DNA follows: TGTGCCAGCAGTGAAGGGGAGACTAGCGGGGTAGAGACCCAGTACTTC.

This sequence joins TRBV5-1 and TRBJ1-1; no firm D call. The CDR3 is 15 residues long. Trimming removed 4 bases from V and 1 base from J, with 14 bases in between. From germline, CDR1 is SGHRS and CDR2 YFSETQ. The CDR3 DNA sequence: TGCGCCAGCAGCGGGGAGGGCACCTGGAACACTGAAGCTTTCTTT. Its protein product is CASSGEGTWNTEAFF.

This chain uses TRBV4-3 with TRBJ1-1; D may be TRBD1 (6 bases). The germline gives CDR1 LGHNA, CDR2 YSLEER. V lost 4 bases and J 5 bases, leaving 20 bases between the germline ends. This CDR3 is built from 16 residues. CDR3 sequence: CASSRTLKLRGTEAFF. Here the CDR3 DNA reads TGCGCCAGCAGCCGAACCCTAAAACTCAGGGGTACTGAAGCTTTCTTT.

The chain employs TRBV5-6 and TRBJ2-1; 10 bases are shared with TRBD2. CDR3 length equals 16 residues. Unmatched junction bases numbered 12, after V lost 4 bases and J lost 8 bases. Germline CDR1 reads SGHDT; CDR2 reads YYEEEE. CDR3 DNA sequence: TGTGCCAGCAGCCAAGCCGGGACTAGCGTTTCCGATGAGCAGTTCTTC. Translated, it gives CASSQAGTSVSDEQFF.

This rearrangement joins TRBV4-3 to TRBJ1-1; D might be TRBD1 (5 bases). The CDR3 has 15 amino acids. The germline V gene has CDR1 LGHNA and CDR2 YSLEER. Trimming cost V 0 bases and J 1 base, with 9 bases left between them. The CDR3 loop reads CASSQDGGSNTEAFF. The CDR3 DNA reads TGCGCCAGCAGCCAAGACGGGGGTTCGAACACTGAAGCTTTCTTT.

The J gene is TRBJ2-3, the V gene TRBV9; D unresolved. The ends were cut back, 0 bases at V and 3 bases at J, with 5 bases in the middle. CDR1 is SGDLS, CDR2 YYNGEE, per germline. The CDR3 is 13 residues long. The CDR3 DNA follows: TGTGCCAGCAGCGTAGAGCGAACAGATACGCAGTATTTT. It codes for CASSVERTDTQYF.

The chain links TRBV7-7 to TRBJ2-1, with 10 bases that match TRBD2. There are 16 residues in the CDR3. Unmatched junction bases numbered 5, after V lost 1 base and J lost 5 bases. The V gene's germline CDR1 is SSHAT and CDR2 FNYEAQ (reference sequence). The CDR3 sequence is CASSLDPSGGNNEQFF. The CDR3 coding sequence is TGTGCCAGCAGCTTAGATCCTAGCGGGGGCAACAATGAGCAGTTCTTC.

The V and J genes are TRBV10-3 and TRBJ1-5; D gene unclear. The germline V and J ends were trimmed by 2 bases and 0 bases, with 5 bases remaining between them. The CDR3 extends over 14 amino acids. Germline values: CDR1 ENHRY, CDR2 SYGVKD. The CDR3, as DNA: TGTGCCATCAGTGAGGGTTCTAGCAATCAGCCCCAGCATTTT. It encodes CAISEGSSNQPQHF.

This clone came up a few times. V usage is TRBV9 and J usage is TRBJ1-1, with 8 bases matching TRBD1. Looked up from germline, CDR1 is SGDLS and CDR2 is YYNGEE. The CDR3 extends over 15 amino acids. Trimming at V came to 0 bases and at J to 4 bases, leaving 5 bases not matched to a gene. CDR3 residues: CASSVETGGATEAFF. The CDR3 DNA follows: TGTGCCAGCAGCGTAGAAACAGGGGGTGCCACTGAAGCTTTCTTT.

The chain has TRBV10-1 and TRBJ2-7; 7 bases line up with TRBD2. V trimming: 2 bases; J trimming: 3 bases; junction bases outside the gene matches: 7. This CDR3 has 15 residues. Germline assignment: CDR1 WNHNN and CDR2 SYGVQD (reference sequence). The CDR3 coding sequence is TGCGCCAGCAGTGAGAGTTCTAGCGGAAACTACGAGCAGTACTTC. It codes for CASSESSSGNYEQYF.

In its sample, this clone was seen a few times. The V call is TRBV5-4, the J call TRBJ1-6, with TRBD1 identical over 9 bases. The CDR3 extends over 15 amino acids. V gave up 4 bases and J gave up 6 bases; unmatched junction bases: 5. Germline lookup yields CDR1 SGHNT and CDR2 YYREEE (reference sequence). In nucleotides, the CDR3 is TGTGCCAGCAGCAAGGGGACAGGGATTAATTCACCCCTCCACTTT. Its translation is CASSKGTGINSPLHF.

The rearrangement joins TRBV19 to TRBJ2-1; 8 positions match TRBD2. V dropped 5 bases and J dropped 4; count of bases not matched to a gene: 7. Germline CDR1 is LNHDA and CDR2 is SQIVND (reference sequence). The length of the CDR3 is 15 residues. The CDR3 loop is CASSPTSGTYNEQFF. CDR3 DNA sequence: TGTGCCAGTAGTCCTACTAGCGGAACTTACAATGAGCAGTTCTTC.

Within the sample, this clone is large (0.1 to 1%). The chain joins TRBV18 to TRBJ1-6; D call uncertain. With 3 bases removed from V and 7 bases from J, the gap between germline ends came to 16 bases. This CDR3 is 16 amino acids long. In germline, CDR1 is KGHSH, CDR2 LQKENI. In DNA form, the CDR3 reads TGTGCCAGCTCACCCGGGCTTCCTGGAGGGAATTCACCCCTCCACTTT. Residues: CASSPGLPGGNSPLHF.

The chain carries TRBV27 and TRBJ2-7, with 10 positions matching TRBD2. With V trimmed by 1 base and J by 1 base, 7 bases remained unmatched. The CDR3 is made up of 17 amino acids. Germline-derived CDR1 and CDR2 are MNHEY and SMNVEV (reference sequence). CDR3 sequence (DNA): TGTGCCAGCAGTTTATTGGCTAGCGGGGGTGAGTCCTACGAGCAGTACTTC. Translated, it gives CASSLLASGGESYEQYF.

This clone was seen a handful of times. The rearrangement joins TRBV6-1 to TRBJ1-1; D ambiguous. V was pared by 8 bases and J by 1 base, with 14 bases between. CDR1 and CDR2 from the germline V gene are MNHNS and SASEGT. CDR3 length: 14 amino acids. Here the CDR3 reads CASYGRVENTEAFF. In nucleotides, the CDR3 is TGTGCCAGCTACGGGCGGGTCGAGAACACTGAAGCTTTCTTT.

The V gene is TRBV7-2, the J gene TRBJ2-1; D remains ambiguous. Germline V gene sequence: CDR1 SGHTA, CDR2 FQGNSA. The CDR3 runs to 13 residues. Trimming stripped 5 bases from V and 7 bases from J, with 12 bases between. The DNA of the CDR3 is TGTGCCAGCAGCCTGAAGGGCACGAATGAGCAGTTCTTC. It codes for CASSLKGTNEQFF.